The T cell receptor (beta chain) under discussion was sequenced for a study of T cell responses to AZD1222 COVID-19 vaccine (dated by TCRdb to 2020 to 2023). About the study as a whole: TCR sequencing covered roughly 230 trial participants: some 210 given two doses of AZD1222 and approximately 26 given two doses of MenACWY control vaccine. Trial participants were enrolled by age into 18-55, 56-69 and 70-plus year subgroups, with approximately 150, 28 and 58 TCR-sequenced participants respectively.

According to the study, the label for this sample's time point signals: about 28 days (+/-7) after the second vaccine dose. AZD1222 recipients given second doses at about 4 weeks or at about 12 weeks were pooled, since spike-specific TCR depth and breadth were not found to differ between the two schedules. Vaccinee samples came from UK trials COV001 and COV002, including a single-blind randomized controlled phase 2/3 trial of AZD1222 (ChAdOx1 nCoV-19) in healthy adults. Trial participant PBMC samples were collected at day 0 and day 28 after the second dose for TCRbeta chain sequencing. The CDR3 regions of human TCRbeta chains were analyzed by immunosequencing. Under the source paper's analysis protocol: Repertoire TCRs were matched against a reference library of SARS-CoV-2-specific TCRs generated with the MIRA antigen-specificity platform. Breadth was defined as the fraction of unique TCRs that were SARS-CoV-2-associated, and depth was defined as the fraction of total T cells that were SARS-CoV-2-associated. Using the MIRA data, every spike-specific TCR was mapped to the spike region that the TCR reacted to and assigned to either a CD4 or a CD8 class. Log10-transformed breadth and depth values were compared by one-way ANOVA with Sidak's multiple comparisons tests. TCRdb re-hosts the immuneACCESS table, in-frame sequences only. Its copies lack some clones; in the studies checked, an unresolved V gene accounts for under half of them, and the cause for the rest is not known. That table furnishes V, J and clone size, whereas the DNA furnished D and trimming. The sample yields about 180,000 clones; 94% were counted once. Together, the top ten hold under 2% of the sample.

Concerning this clone: Its antigen remains undetermined. No qualities accompany the bases; no much larger clone lies one base away.

The full study reports these points: The 56-69-year group was small, and its depth increase did not reach significance, likely because of low power. Because no day 14 peak-response samples were available, repertoires were characterized only after the peak T cell response. Conclusions about previously exposed vaccinees were limited because only a handful of AZD1222 recipients were SARS-CoV-2 seropositive at baseline. After two AZD1222 doses, both the breadth and the depth of spike-specific TCRs were significantly higher than at day 0 and than in MenACWY recipients. Reportedly, close to half of the unique spike-specific TCRs recognized epitopes lying outside the regions that are mutated in the B.1.351 and B.1.1.7 variants. CD4 TCRs associated with the vaccine covered the entire spike protein, and the dominant responses were in regions 160-218 and 743-854. Participants were mostly white British and included more females than males, and it was suggested by the authors that clonal diversity may have been underestimated.

This TCR was sampled from an adult who received the AZD1222 COVID-19 vaccine. Here the sequenced sample was peripheral blood, taken 28 days after the second AZD1222 dose.

The CDR3 has the sequence CASSYIGLIGLGYTF. The DNA sequence reads TGTGCCAGCAGTTACATTGGTCTTATCGGCCTGGGCTACACCTTC. This chain joins TRBV6-2 or TRBV6-3 to TRBJ1-2, with the D gene uncertain. According to the germline V gene, CDR1 reads MNHEY and CDR2 reads SVGEGT. The V end loses 2 bases and the J end loses 8 bases, and a stretch of 18 bases separates them. Taken from cysteine to phenylalanine, the CDR3 has 15 residues. Just the 45-base CDR3 DNA is kept, in frame starting at base 1.